The present TCR beta chain was sequenced within a study of cytomegalovirus exposure and HLA in healthy donors. Study conclusions and caveats: An observed cluster of highly shared sequence variants was recorded as a likely sequencing artifact. For cytomegalovirus status, the classifier reportedly gave diagnoses with high specificity and sensitivity.

Worth noting for this clone: The antigen remains undetermined.

Both 60 Vbeta primers and 13 Jbeta primers went into the PCR. Measured with immunoSEQ multiplex PCR; TCRdb has only the in-frame clones, and not every one. The sample has approximately 180,000 clones, roughly 13% seen once. The CDR3 is made up of 16 amino acids. These donors, healthy bone marrow donors, were studied. The clonotype originates from a man aged 45-65 years in good health and CMV-seropositive. V and J are TRBV21-1 and TRBJ1-4. TRBV21-1 is noted as a pseudogene. The specimen sequenced was PBMCs. The CDR3 loop is CASSSPGREGGEKLFF. CDR3 bases: TGTGCCAGCAGCTCCCCGGGGAGGGAGGGGGGTGAAAAACTGTTTTTT.